This TCR beta chain was retrieved from a study of cytotoxic CD8 clonotypes in ibrutinib-treated CLL. In the study overall: Sequencing produced an average of 255,043 productive templates and 85,000 to 100,000 productive rearrangements per sample.

Profiled with immunoSEQ multiplex PCR; TCRdb holds only in-frame clones, not every one. Of 20,000 to 30,000 clones listed, about 69% are singletons. The sequence was collected from a human donor with chronic lymphocytic leukemia. The specimen comprised PBMCs, sampled after 12 months of ibrutinib treatment.

CDR3 nucleotides: TGTGCCAGTAGTATAGCGCAACAGGGCCACTCCTACGAGCAGTACTTC. It translates to CASSIAQQGHSYEQYF. This rearrangement joins TRBV19 to TRBJ2-7; a possible D gene is TRBD1 (6 bases). The CDR3 spans 16 residues. Germline V gives CDR1 LNHDA, CDR2 SQIVND (reference sequence). Trimming removed 1 base at V and 0 bases at J, with 13 bases between.